This T cell receptor (beta chain) was recovered during a study of blood T cell repertoires in COVID-19. Study-wide background: The United States, Italy and Spain provided the acute and convalescent COVID-19 samples.

In the original workflow: Amplification of reference gene primers provided the estimated nucleated cell counts. Sequencing was performed with immunoSEQ multiplex PCR; in TCRdb, only in-frame clones are kept and a portion is missing. That table gives V, J and clone size, and the DNA gave D and trimming. The sample has some 200,000 clones, approximately 90% seen once; the top ten hold about 4.8%. The sequence derives from a woman aged 40 to 49 with acute or convalescent COVID-19. The material sequenced was peripheral blood.

The CDR3 loop reads CASSHPPGGYTF. The CDR3 coding sequence is TGCGCCAGCAGCCACCCGCCGGGGGGCTACACCTTC. The rearrangement links TRBV4-1 to TRBJ1-2; no clear D gene. Trimming took off 3 bases at V and 8 bases at J, with 10 bases between the two ends. This CDR3 spans 12 amino acids. The germline gives CDR1 MGHRA, CDR2 YSYEKL.